The rows below give T cell receptor beta chains drawn from one sample of a study of blood T cell repertoires in COVID-19. Method: immunoSEQ multiplex PCR; TCRdb's copy keeps in-frame clones and lacks some. Among about 180,000 clones listed, 70% to 90% were seen once. Sequencing input: peripheral blood. These receptors all stem from a woman older than 75 with acute or convalescent COVID-19. Each CDR3 is given with its conserved first and last residue. D genes are given only for firm matches. Size tells how often a clone was seen (once, few, many) or the class of an expanded clone, and some rows leave it out.

CDR3aa | CDR3nt | abundance | v_gene | d_gene | j_gene
CASSQAPTGVSGELFF | TGCGCCAGCAGCCAAGCCCCGACAGGGGTGTCCGGGGAGCTGTTTTTT | . | TRBV4-3 | TRBD1 | TRBJ2-2
CASSPGAYNEQFF | TGTGCCAGCAGCCCAGGGGCCTACAATGAGCAGTTCTTC | . | TRBV27 | . | TRBJ2-1
CASSLVVGGDYGYTF | TGTGCCAGCAGCTTGGTGGTGGGGGGGGACTATGGCTACACCTTC | . | TRBV11-2 | . | TRBJ1-2
CASSLFLAGGDEQFF | TGTGCCAGCAGCTTGTTTCTAGCGGGAGGGGATGAGCAGTTCTTC | few | TRBV11-1 | TRBD2 | TRBJ2-1
CACGGGLAGRETQYF | TGTGCCTGCGGGGGGGGACTAGCGGGAAGGGAGACCCAGTACTTC | few | TRBV30 | TRBD2 | TRBJ2-5
CASSLSRDSSPNSPLHF | TGTGCCAGCAGCCTGAGCCGGGACAGCTCCCCCAATTCACCCCTCCACTTT | . | TRBV11-2 | TRBD1 | TRBJ1-6
CASSWTVRNTEAFF | TGTGCCAGCAGTTGGACTGTTAGGAACACTGAAGCTTTCTTT | . | TRBV27 | . | TRBJ1-1
CASSPAEQETQYF | TGTGCCAGCTCACCCGCGGAACAAGAGACCCAGTACTTC | . | TRBV18 | . | TRBJ2-5
CASSSYRAGARYEQYF | TGCGCCAGCAGCTCCTATAGAGCGGGGGCTCGATACGAGCAGTACTTC | . | TRBV5-1 | TRBD2 | TRBJ2-7
CACNKGGSPLHF | TGTGCCTGTAATAAAGGGGGTTCACCCCTCCACTTT | . | TRBV30 | . | TRBJ1-6
CSASKGGTEAFF | TGCAGTGCTAGTAAGGGAGGAACTGAAGCTTTCTTT | . | TRBV20-1 | . | TRBJ1-1
CASSSGGPGTQYF | TGTGCCAGCAGCTCCGGCGGGCCTGGGACCCAGTACTTC | . | TRBV3-1/TRBV3-2 | . | TRBJ2-5
CASRDRGSYGYTF | TGTGCCAGCAGGGACAGGGGATCCTATGGCTACACCTTC | . | TRBV6-6 | TRBD1 | TRBJ1-2
CASSSRTGSGYGYTF | TGTGCCAGCAGCTCCCGGACAGGGTCAGGCTATGGCTACACCTTC | . | TRBV5-4 | TRBD1 | TRBJ1-2
CASSSGQGNWEEQFF | TGTGCCAGCAGCTCTGGGCAGGGGAATTGGGAAGAGCAGTTCTTC | . | TRBV11-3 | . | TRBJ2-1
CASSLGGGPETF | TGTGCCAGCAGCTTAGGAGGGGGACCCGAGACATTT | . | TRBV13 | . | TRBJ1-5
CASSLTIRHYNEQFF | TGTGCCAGTTCCCTTACTATTAGGCACTACAATGAGCAGTTCTTC | . | TRBV6-5 | . | TRBJ2-1
CASSRVLSGNTIYF | TGTGCCAGCAGTCGGGTCCTTTCTGGAAACACCATATATTTT | once | TRBV6-5 | . | TRBJ1-3
CASSHAGQGWGEQFF | TGTGCCAGCAGCCACGCGGGACAGGGTTGGGGCGAGCAGTTCTTC | . | TRBV7-2 | TRBD1 | TRBJ2-1
CASSRGPAVRSGANVLTF | TGTGCCAGCAGCAGGGGCCCGGCCGTACGCTCTGGGGCCAACGTCCTGACTTTC | . | TRBV5-6 | . | TRBJ2-6
CSVRRTAGNWDEQYF | TGCAGCGTTCGAAGGACCGCCGGGAATTGGGACGAGCAGTACTTC | . | TRBV29-1 | . | TRBJ2-7
CASISLDRGSHEQYF | TGTGCCAGCATCTCCCTTGACAGGGGGTCACACGAGCAGTACTTC | . | TRBV6-5 | TRBD1 | TRBJ2-7
CASSYSRVNTEAFF | TGTGCCAGCAGTTACTCGAGAGTCAACACTGAAGCTTTCTTT | . | TRBV6-2/TRBV6-3 | . | TRBJ1-1
CASSTRTPYEQYF | TGTGCCAGCAGTACCCGGACACCCTACGAGCAGTACTTC | . | TRBV6-2/TRBV6-3 | . | TRBJ2-7
CASSGPQAYYGYTF | TGTGCCAGCAGCGGCCCCCAGGCTTACTATGGCTACACCTTC | . | TRBV9 | . | TRBJ1-2
CASSQGQNYGYTF | TGTGCCAGCAGCCAAGGACAAAACTATGGCTACACCTTC | . | TRBV3-1/TRBV3-2 | . | TRBJ1-2
CAIWEQGGLTDTQYF | TGTGCCATTTGGGAGCAGGGAGGTTTAACAGATACGCAGTATTTT | . | TRBV6-5 | . | TRBJ2-3
CASSSLSVNTEAFF | TGTGCCAGCAGCTCTCTCTCAGTAAACACTGAAGCTTTCTTT | . | TRBV7-9 | . | TRBJ1-1
CASSPSGGLSNQPQHF | TGCGCCAGCAGCCCTAGTGGGGGGTTGAGCAATCAGCCCCAGCATTTT | few | TRBV4-1 | . | TRBJ1-5
CASRSGPNEKLFF | TGTGCCAGCAGATCTGGGCCCAATGAAAAACTGTTTTTT | . | TRBV7-2 | . | TRBJ1-4
CASSQDRDGRVFYNEQFF | TGTGCCAGCAGCCAAGATAGGGACGGGAGGGTATTCTACAATGAGCAGTTCTTC | many | TRBV3-1/TRBV3-2 | TRBD2 | TRBJ2-1
CASSEVVEGRAGYTF | TGTGCCAGTAGTGAGGTGGTGGAGGGCAGGGCCGGCTACACCTTC | once | TRBV19 | . | TRBJ1-2
CASSSSGTSFQRAQYF | TGTGCCAGCAGCTCCTCCGGGACTTCCTTCCAACGGGCCCAGTACTTC | . | TRBV7-9 | . | TRBJ2-5
CASSYSRQRVSSGNTIYF | TGTGCCAGCAGTTACTCCCGCCAGAGGGTAAGCTCTGGAAACACCATATATTTT | . | TRBV6-2/TRBV6-3 | . | TRBJ1-3
CASSLSQMNTEAFF | TGTGCCAGTAGTTTATCACAGATGAACACTGAAGCTTTCTTT | . | TRBV19 | . | TRBJ1-1
CASSLALLAADTQYF | TGTGCCAGCAGCTTAGCTCTACTAGCTGCAGATACGCAGTATTTT | . | TRBV7-2 | . | TRBJ2-3
CASRAGGRNTEAFF | TGTGCCAGCAGGGCAGGGGGTCGGAACACTGAAGCTTTCTTT | once | TRBV2 | TRBD1 | TRBJ1-1
CASRAGSNTGGLFF | TGTGCCAGCAGAGCGGGGTCGAACACCGGGGGGCTGTTTTTT | . | TRBV9 | TRBD2 | TRBJ2-2
CASSSGQGGGYTF | TGCGCCAGCAGCTCAGGACAGGGCGGTGGCTACACCTTC | few | TRBV5-1 | TRBD1 | TRBJ1-2
CASSDRGSRVKLFF | TGTGCCAGCAGTGACAGGGGGTCTAGGGTAAAACTGTTTTTT | . | TRBV2 | TRBD1 | TRBJ1-4
CASSTGTGGTGELFF | TGTGCCAGTAGTACCGGGACAGGGGGTACCGGGGAGCTGTTTTTT | . | TRBV19 | TRBD1 | TRBJ2-2
CASSQIRGRLSGAMGGYTF | TGTGCCAGCAGTCAGATTAGGGGAAGGTTGAGCGGGGCTATGGGTGGCTACACCTTC | . | TRBV6-6 | . | TRBJ1-2
CASNGLVGEQFF | TGTGCCAGCAATGGCCTGGTCGGGGAGCAGTTCTTC | few | TRBV27 | . | TRBJ2-1
CASSSIIISGTGVDNEQFF | TGTGCCAGCAGTTCCATCATAATCTCCGGGACAGGGGTCGACAATGAGCAGTTCTTC | . | TRBV27 | TRBD1 | TRBJ2-1
CASSTIYNSPLHF | TGTGCCAGCAGTACTATTTATAATTCACCCCTCCACTTT | . | TRBV12-3/TRBV12-4 | . | TRBJ1-6